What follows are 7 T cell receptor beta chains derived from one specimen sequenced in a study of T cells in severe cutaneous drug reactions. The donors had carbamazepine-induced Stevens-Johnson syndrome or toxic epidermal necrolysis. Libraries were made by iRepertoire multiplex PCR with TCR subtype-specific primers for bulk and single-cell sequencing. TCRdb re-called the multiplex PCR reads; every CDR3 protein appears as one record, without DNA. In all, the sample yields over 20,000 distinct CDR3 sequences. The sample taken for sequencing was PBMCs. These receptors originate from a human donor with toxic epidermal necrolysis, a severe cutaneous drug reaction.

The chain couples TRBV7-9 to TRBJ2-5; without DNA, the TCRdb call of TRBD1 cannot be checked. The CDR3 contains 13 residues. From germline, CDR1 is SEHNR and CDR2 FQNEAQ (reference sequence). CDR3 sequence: CASSPGILETQYF.

CDR3 sequence reads: CASSPQGYNEQFF. The rearrangement joins TRBV18 to TRBJ2-1; TCRdb's D gene call, TRBD1, goes unchecked for lack of DNA. Germline CDR1 reads KGHSH; CDR2 reads LQKENI. The CDR3 is 13 residues long.

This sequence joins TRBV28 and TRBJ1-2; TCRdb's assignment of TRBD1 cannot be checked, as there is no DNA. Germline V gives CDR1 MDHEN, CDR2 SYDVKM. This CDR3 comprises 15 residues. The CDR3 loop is CASSQIQQGLDGYTF.

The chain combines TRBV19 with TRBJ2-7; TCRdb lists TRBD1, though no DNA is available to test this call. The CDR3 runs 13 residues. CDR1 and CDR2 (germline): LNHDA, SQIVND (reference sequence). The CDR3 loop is CASSIGTGAVQYF. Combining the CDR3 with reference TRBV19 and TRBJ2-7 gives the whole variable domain DGGITQSPKYLFRKEGQNVTLSCEQNLNHDAMYWYRQDPGQGLRLIYYSQIVNDFQKGDIAEGYSVSREKKESFPLTVTSAQKNPTAFYLCASSIGTGAVQYFGPGTRLTVT.

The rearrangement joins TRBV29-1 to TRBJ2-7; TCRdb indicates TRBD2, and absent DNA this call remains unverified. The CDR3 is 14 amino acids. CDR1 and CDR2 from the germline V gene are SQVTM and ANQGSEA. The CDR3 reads CSVEGSTRGYEQYF.

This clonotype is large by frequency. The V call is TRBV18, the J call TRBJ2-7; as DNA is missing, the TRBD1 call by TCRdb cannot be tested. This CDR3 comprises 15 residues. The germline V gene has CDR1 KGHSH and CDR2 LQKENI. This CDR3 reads CASSLTGGSSYEQYF.

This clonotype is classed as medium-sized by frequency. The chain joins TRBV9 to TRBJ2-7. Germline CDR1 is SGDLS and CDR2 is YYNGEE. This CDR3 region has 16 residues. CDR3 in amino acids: CASSVDQSLFPSEQYF.